The rows below give T cell receptor beta chains drawn from one sample of a study of shared clonotypes between healthy human individuals. The data were produced by immunoSEQ multiplex PCR, yet TCRdb's version contains in-frame clones alone and is incomplete. The repertoire has approximately 1.4 million clones, nearly 99% of them found once; the top ten carry 0.4% to 0.55%. Sample: naive CD4+ T cells sorted from blood. The receptors stem from a man in his thirties or forties in good health. Each CDR3 is given with its conserved first and last residue. The D gene is left open where the match is weak. Rows give clone size only sometimes, using once, few, many, or a class for an expanded clone.

clone size	V gene	J gene	D gene	CDR3 DNA	CDR3 protein
NA	TRBV28	TRBJ2-7	NA	TGTGCCAGCAGTTTTTTAGGCTACGAGCAGTACTTC	CASSFLGYEQYF
NA	TRBV7-2	TRBJ2-5	NA	TGTGCCAGCAGCTTAGAGGGGCAAGAGACCCAGTACTTC	CASSLEGQETQYF
NA	TRBV19	TRBJ2-3	NA	TGTGCCAGTAGTATAGGGGCCAGCGGGCGCCGCACAGATACGCAGTATTTT	CASSIGASGRRTDTQYF
NA	TRBV7-2	TRBJ2-7	NA	TGTGCCAGCAGCCCCGGGACGGGTTACTACTACGAGCAGTACTTC	CASSPGTGYYYEQYF
NA	TRBV12-1	TRBJ1-4	NA	TGTGCCAGCAGCTTTGCGCAGCCAGGGGCCGTGACTAATGAAAAACTGTTTTTT	CASSFAQPGAVTNEKLFF
NA	TRBV7-9	TRBJ2-2	NA	TGTGCCAGCTCCTTTAGCAGACTTAACACCGGGGAGCTGTTTTTT	CASSFSRLNTGELFF
NA	TRBV5-1	TRBJ1-1	NA	TGCGCCAGCAGCTTGGGGACAGCAGTGAACACTGAAGCTTTCTTT	CASSLGTAVNTEAFF
NA	TRBV15	TRBJ2-7	TRBD2	TGTGCCACCAGCAGGGGAGGGGTAGGCGCCTACGAGCAGTACTTC	CATSRGGVGAYEQYF
NA	TRBV18	TRBJ2-7	NA	TGTGCCAGCTCGCTCACAGTCTCCTACGAGCAGTACTTC	CASSLTVSYEQYF
NA	TRBV5-4	TRBJ2-7	NA	TGTGCCAGCAGCTTACGGACAGCGAGAAAGCAGTACTTC	CASSLRTARKQYF
once	TRBV10-3	TRBJ2-7	TRBD1	TGTGCCATCAGTGAGTCGACAGGGAGCTACGAGCAGTACTTC	CAISESTGSYEQYF
NA	TRBV27	TRBJ2-4	TRBD1	TGTGCCAGCAGTTCCCGGGACAGGGGGACGACAGGCATTCAGTACTTC	CASSSRDRGTTGIQYF
once	TRBV5-1	TRBJ1-3	NA	TGCGCCAGCAGCTCCCGTTTTATAGGCTCTGGAAACACCATATATTTT	CASSSRFIGSGNTIYF
NA	TRBV28	TRBJ2-5	TRBD2	TGTGCCAGCAACAGCGGGGTCCAAGAGACCCAGTACTTC	CASNSGVQETQYF
NA	TRBV5-1	TRBJ2-5	TRBD1	TGCGCCAGCAGCTTGGAAACAGGGGGCGAACAGACCCAGTACTTC	CASSLETGGEQTQYF
NA	TRBV30	TRBJ1-2	NA	TGTGCCTGGACCTATGGCGTCTATGGCTACACCTTC	CAWTYGVYGYTF